This TCR beta chain derives from a study of cytomegalovirus exposure and HLA in healthy donors. The PCR used 60 Vbeta and 13 Jbeta primers. The protocol was immunoSEQ multiplex PCR, while the TCRdb copy is restricted to in-frame clones and leaves out a portion. The table has 280,000 or so clones, 80% to 90% seen once. Deletions cut 0 bases from V and 8 bases from J, with 13 bases between. CDR3 length: 15 residues. Germline-derived CDR1 and CDR2 are MNHNY and SVGAGI (reference sequence). This clone was detected a few times. This TCR came from a woman younger than 35 in good health and CMV-seronegative. The sample taken for sequencing was PBMCs. The chain links TRBV6-6 to TRBJ1-4; a possible D gene is TRBD1 (6 bases). CDR3 coding DNA: TGTGCCAGCAGTTACTCGAGCGGGGGCTGGGAAAAACTGTTTTTT. It codes for CASSYSSGGWEKLFF.